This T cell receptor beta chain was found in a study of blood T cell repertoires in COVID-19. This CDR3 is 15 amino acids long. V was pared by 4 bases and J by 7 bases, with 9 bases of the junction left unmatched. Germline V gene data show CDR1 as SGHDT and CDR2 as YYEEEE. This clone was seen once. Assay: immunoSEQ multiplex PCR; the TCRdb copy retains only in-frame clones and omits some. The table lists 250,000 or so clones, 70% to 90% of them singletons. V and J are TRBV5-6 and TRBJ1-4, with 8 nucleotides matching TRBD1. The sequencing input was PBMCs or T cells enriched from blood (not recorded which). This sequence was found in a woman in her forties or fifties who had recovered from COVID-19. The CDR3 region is CASSARTGQGEKLFF. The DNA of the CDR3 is TGTGCCAGCAGCGCGAGAACTGGACAGGGTGAAAAACTGTTTTTT. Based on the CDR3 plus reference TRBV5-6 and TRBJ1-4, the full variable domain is DAGVTQSPTHLIKTRGQQVTLRCSPKSGHDTVSWYQQALGQGPQFIFQYYEEEERQRGNFPDRFSGHQFPNYSSELNVNALLLGDSALYLCASSARTGQGEKLFFGSGTQLSVL.